This T cell receptor (beta chain) was identified in a study of blood T cell repertoires in COVID-19. CDR1 KGHSH and CDR2 LQKENI come from the germline V gene. The CDR3 has 14 amino acids. The V end was cut by 6 bases, the J end by 1 base, with 12 bases between. Produced via immunoSEQ multiplex PCR; TCRdb's table is partial and in-frame only. Here the sample spans approximately 470,000 clones, around 90% being singletons. The rearrangement links TRBV18 to TRBJ1-1; D gene uncertain. This sequence originates from a woman between 18 and 30 years old who had recovered from COVID-19. Sequences were obtained from PBMCs or T cells enriched from blood (not recorded which). The chain's CDR3 is CASSPTATNTEAFF. For the CDR3, the DNA is TGTGCCAGCTCCCCTACTGCAACGAACACTGAAGCTTTCTTT. Based on the CDR3 plus reference TRBV18 and TRBJ1-1, the full variable domain is NAGVMQNPRHLVRRRGQEARLRCSPMKGHSHVYWYRQLPEEGLKFMVYLQKENIIDESGMPKERFSAEFPKEGPSILRIQQVVRGDSAAYFCASSPTATNTEAFFGQGTRLTVV.